Listed below are T cell receptor beta chains from one sample, sequenced in a study of regulatory T cells in long-lasting Graves disease. Via MiXCR, TCRdb re-called the multiplex PCR reads, giving one row per CDR3 protein. This table has under 500,000 distinct CDR3 sequences, roughly 20% appearing once. Specimen: peripheral blood mononuclear cells (PBMCs), collected when the disease was refractory, from a patient treated with antithyroid drugs. The receptors shown here come from a female donor with Graves disease. CDR3s include the opening cysteine and the closing phenylalanine or tryptophan. A D gene is named only where the DNA matches it firmly. Some rows mark clone size as missing; the rest say once, few, many or name a class of expanded clone.

v_call: TRBV28; d_call: TRBD1; j_call: TRBJ2-2; clone_size: many; cdr3_nt: TGTGCCAGCAGTTCCCTTAGGGACAGGGTGTCCGGGGAGCTGTTTTTT; cdr3_aa: CASSSLRDRVSGELFF
v_call: TRBV9; d_call: .; j_call: TRBJ1-1; clone_size: many; cdr3_nt: TGTGCCAGCAGCGTAGATGTAGACATGAACACTGAAGCTTTCTTT; cdr3_aa: CASSVDVDMNTEAFF
v_call: TRBV5-1; d_call: TRBD1; j_call: TRBJ1-2; clone_size: .; cdr3_nt: TGCGCCAGCAGTATTGGACAGGGGTCCCCTAACTATGGCTACACCTTC; cdr3_aa: CASSIGQGSPNYGYTF
v_call: TRBV12-3/TRBV12-4; d_call: .; j_call: TRBJ2-1; clone_size: .; cdr3_nt: TGTGCCAGCAGTTTCGGGGCAGACACGAATGAGCAGTTCTTC; cdr3_aa: CASSFGADTNEQFF
v_call: TRBV27; d_call: .; j_call: TRBJ1-6; clone_size: few; cdr3_nt: TGTGCCAGCAGTTTTTTGGGGAGAAATTCACCCCTCCACTTT; cdr3_aa: CASSFLGRNSPLHF
v_call: TRBV6-2/TRBV6-3; d_call: TRBD2; j_call: TRBJ2-7; clone_size: many; cdr3_nt: TGTGCCAGCAGTTACTCGACTCTAGCGGGAGGGCCGGTCGAGCAGTACTTC; cdr3_aa: CASSYSTLAGGPVEQYF
v_call: TRBV29-1; d_call: .; j_call: TRBJ2-7; clone_size: .; cdr3_nt: TGCAGCGTTGAAACCTCCCTCTACGAGCAGTACTTC; cdr3_aa: CSVETSLYEQYF
v_call: TRBV10-3; d_call: .; j_call: TRBJ2-1; clone_size: .; cdr3_nt: TGTGCCATCAGTGAGACTGGCCATGAGCAGTTCTTC; cdr3_aa: CAISETGHEQFF
v_call: TRBV28; d_call: .; j_call: TRBJ2-6; clone_size: .; cdr3_nt: TGTGCCAGCAGTTTTTCGGGTACTGGGGCCAACGTCCTGACTTTC; cdr3_aa: CASSFSGTGANVLTF
v_call: TRBV7-2; d_call: .; j_call: TRBJ1-1; clone_size: many; cdr3_nt: TGTGCCAGCAGAAAAAGGACAGAGAACACTGAAGCTTTCTTT; cdr3_aa: CASRKRTENTEAFF
v_call: TRBV7-3; d_call: .; j_call: TRBJ1-5; clone_size: few; cdr3_nt: TGTGCCAGCAGCTCAAAGGGACCGCCTAAGGGGAATCAGCCCCAGCATTTT; cdr3_aa: CASSSKGPPKGNQPQHF
v_call: TRBV9; d_call: .; j_call: TRBJ2-7; clone_size: .; cdr3_nt: TGTGCCAGCAGCGTAGGCCAGGGGAAGACCTACGAGCAGTACTTC; cdr3_aa: CASSVGQGKTYEQYF
v_call: TRBV28; d_call: .; j_call: TRBJ2-1; clone_size: .; cdr3_nt: TGTGCCAGCAAAGGGGGGCGGGGCCCCTTCAATGAGCAGTTCTTC; cdr3_aa: CASKGGRGPFNEQFF
v_call: TRBV6-1; d_call: TRBD1; j_call: TRBJ2-7; clone_size: .; cdr3_nt: TGTGCCATCGACAGGGGGACCTACGAGCAGTACTTC; cdr3_aa: CAIDRGTYEQYF
v_call: TRBV20-1; d_call: .; j_call: TRBJ1-4; clone_size: many; cdr3_nt: TGCAGTGTCGGGGGCCCAACTAATGAAAAACTGTTTTTT; cdr3_aa: CSVGGPTNEKLFF
v_call: TRBV20-1; d_call: .; j_call: TRBJ2-7; clone_size: many; cdr3_nt: TGCAGTGCTAGAGGGGCGCGAAACTACGAGCAGTACTTC; cdr3_aa: CSARGARNYEQYF
v_call: TRBV3-1; d_call: TRBD2; j_call: TRBJ2-4; clone_size: many; cdr3_nt: TGTGCCAGCAGCCAAGGCGGGAGGGGATTAGCCAAAAACATTCAGTACTTC; cdr3_aa: CASSQGGRGLAKNIQYF
v_call: TRBV20-1; d_call: TRBD1; j_call: TRBJ2-5; clone_size: .; cdr3_nt: TGCAGTGCTAGAGATGACAGGGGGCGCATGTGGGAGACCCAGTACTTC; cdr3_aa: CSARDDRGRMWETQYF
v_call: TRBV6-4; d_call: TRBD2; j_call: TRBJ2-2; clone_size: once; cdr3_nt: TGTGCCAGTAGAGCACTAGCGGGAGGAGACACCGGGGAGCTGGTTTTT; cdr3_aa: CASRALAGGDTGELVF
v_call: TRBV28; d_call: .; j_call: TRBJ2-5; clone_size: many; cdr3_nt: TGTGCCAGCAGTTTAGGCCTGAAGGTGACACGGTTTGAGGCCCAGTACTTC; cdr3_aa: CASSLGLKVTRFEAQYF
v_call: TRBV19; d_call: .; j_call: TRBJ2-7; clone_size: .; cdr3_nt: TGTGCCAGTAGTATTTTGGTGGGTACCAACTACGAGCAGTACTTC; cdr3_aa: CASSILVGTNYEQYF
v_call: TRBV28; d_call: .; j_call: TRBJ2-7; clone_size: few; cdr3_nt: TGTGCCAGCATGGAGAGCGGGTCCGTTTACGAGCAGTACTTC; cdr3_aa: CASMESGSVYEQYF
v_call: TRBV18; d_call: .; j_call: TRBJ2-2; clone_size: many; cdr3_nt: TGTGCCAGCTCACTGCTTGGGCAGAACACCGGGGAGCTGTTTTTT; cdr3_aa: CASSLLGQNTGELFF
v_call: TRBV6-1; d_call: TRBD2; j_call: TRBJ2-7; clone_size: few; cdr3_nt: TGTGCCAGCAGAAGGATACTCCTAGCGGAGGTCTACGAGCAGTACTTC; cdr3_aa: CASRRILLAEVYEQYF
v_call: TRBV7-3; d_call: TRBD1; j_call: TRBJ2-7; clone_size: many; cdr3_nt: TGTGCCAGCAGCTCGGGGACAGGGGGAAGATACGAGCAGTACTTC; cdr3_aa: CASSSGTGGRYEQYF
v_call: TRBV29-1; d_call: TRBD2; j_call: TRBJ2-7; clone_size: many; cdr3_nt: TGCAGCGTTGCTGGCGGGAGTGTCTACGAGCAGTACTTC; cdr3_aa: CSVAGGSVYEQYF
v_call: TRBV28; d_call: .; j_call: TRBJ2-1; clone_size: .; cdr3_nt: TGTGCCAGCAGCCTTCTCCGACTGCCAAACAATGAGCAGTTCTTC; cdr3_aa: CASSLLRLPNNEQFF
v_call: TRBV15; d_call: .; j_call: TRBJ1-2; clone_size: few; cdr3_nt: TGTGCCACCAGCTCACGAACGCTTAACTATGGCTACACCTTC; cdr3_aa: CATSSRTLNYGYTF
v_call: TRBV10-3; d_call: .; j_call: TRBJ2-7; clone_size: few; cdr3_nt: TGTGCCATCAGGACCTTCCGACAGAATTCCTCCTACGAGCAGTACTTC; cdr3_aa: CAIRTFRQNSSYEQYF
v_call: TRBV2; d_call: .; j_call: TRBJ2-2; clone_size: many; cdr3_nt: TGTGCCAGCAGTTTCATTTACACCGGGGAGCTGTTTTTT; cdr3_aa: CASSFIYTGELFF
v_call: TRBV12-3/TRBV12-4; d_call: TRBD1; j_call: TRBJ2-5; clone_size: many; cdr3_nt: TGTGCCAGCAGTTTAACAGGACAGGGGAGGGTACAAGAGACCCAGTACTTC; cdr3_aa: CASSLTGQGRVQETQYF
v_call: TRBV28; d_call: TRBD2; j_call: TRBJ2-2; clone_size: many; cdr3_nt: TGTGCCACGCAGACTAGCGGGAGAGCCACCGGGGAGCTGTTTTTT; cdr3_aa: CATQTSGRATGELFF
v_call: TRBV27; d_call: TRBD1; j_call: TRBJ2-2; clone_size: few; cdr3_nt: TGTGCCAGCAGTTTATCCACAGGGGGCCCCACCGGGGAGCTGTTTTTT; cdr3_aa: CASSLSTGGPTGELFF
v_call: TRBV5-1; d_call: TRBD1; j_call: TRBJ1-2; clone_size: few; cdr3_nt: TGCGCCAGCAGCATCGGGACAGGGTTAAGCGGTGGCTACACCTTC; cdr3_aa: CASSIGTGLSGGYTF
v_call: TRBV7-2; d_call: .; j_call: TRBJ2-6; clone_size: few; cdr3_nt: TGTGCCAGCAGCAACCCCGGCAGGACCATCCTGACTTTC; cdr3_aa: CASSNPGRTILTF
v_call: TRBV6-9; d_call: .; j_call: TRBJ2-7; clone_size: few; cdr3_nt: TGTGCCAGCAGTTACAAAGACTACGAGCAGTACTTC; cdr3_aa: CASSYKDYEQYF
v_call: TRBV27; d_call: TRBD1; j_call: TRBJ2-6; clone_size: many; cdr3_nt: TGTGCCAGCAGTCGGGACAGCTCCTCTGGGGCCAACGTCCTGACTTTC; cdr3_aa: CASSRDSSSGANVLTF
v_call: TRBV30; d_call: .; j_call: TRBJ1-1; clone_size: .; cdr3_nt: TGTGCCTGGAGTGTTCAAACGAACACTGAAGCTTTCTTT; cdr3_aa: CAWSVQTNTEAFF
v_call: TRBV24-1; d_call: .; j_call: TRBJ1-1; clone_size: many; cdr3_nt: TGTGCCACCAAGGGCGGACGCCCGGGGTCTGAAGCTTTCTTT; cdr3_aa: CATKGGRPGSEAFF
v_call: TRBV30; d_call: .; j_call: TRBJ2-5; clone_size: few; cdr3_nt: TGTGCCTGGAGTGTGAGACAGGACCAAGAGACCCAGTACTTC; cdr3_aa: CAWSVRQDQETQYF
v_call: TRBV18; d_call: .; j_call: TRBJ1-1; clone_size: .; cdr3_nt: TGTGCCAGCTCACCACAGGACAATGAAGCTTTCTTT; cdr3_aa: CASSPQDNEAFF
v_call: TRBV27; d_call: TRBD1; j_call: TRBJ2-6; clone_size: .; cdr3_nt: TGTGCCAGCAGTCCACTGGACAGGGTTGGGGCCAACGTCCTGACTTTC; cdr3_aa: CASSPLDRVGANVLTF
v_call: TRBV5-4; d_call: .; j_call: TRBJ1-2; clone_size: .; cdr3_nt: TGTGCCAGCAGCATGAAGGGGGTCGGTGGCTACACCTTC; cdr3_aa: CASSMKGVGGYTF
v_call: TRBV19; d_call: .; j_call: TRBJ1-6; clone_size: many; cdr3_nt: TGTGCCAGTCCGATTGCGGTCAGGGTGTATAATTCACCCCTCCACTTT; cdr3_aa: CASPIAVRVYNSPLHF
v_call: TRBV27; d_call: .; j_call: TRBJ2-7; clone_size: .; cdr3_nt: TGTGCCAGCAAGTATCGCTACGAGCAGTACTTC; cdr3_aa: CASKYRYEQYF
v_call: TRBV7-3; d_call: .; j_call: TRBJ2-7; clone_size: many; cdr3_nt: TGTGCCAGCAGCTTAACGGCAGGGTTTCGCTACGAGCAGTACTTC; cdr3_aa: CASSLTAGFRYEQYF
v_call: TRBV2; d_call: .; j_call: TRBJ1-5; clone_size: .; cdr3_nt: TGTGCCAGCAGCCCACGGTCCACGGGCCAGCCCCAGCATTTT; cdr3_aa: CASSPRSTGQPQHF
v_call: TRBV28; d_call: .; j_call: TRBJ2-3; clone_size: .; cdr3_nt: TGTGCCAGCAGTTTAGGTGACCCGGCTACGCAGTATTTT; cdr3_aa: CASSLGDPATQYF
v_call: TRBV19; d_call: .; j_call: TRBJ2-7; clone_size: few; cdr3_nt: TGTGCCAGTAAAATAGCGGTATCCTCCTACGAGCAGTACTTC; cdr3_aa: CASKIAVSSYEQYF
v_call: TRBV20-1; d_call: TRBD1; j_call: TRBJ2-7; clone_size: many; cdr3_nt: TGCAGTGCTGTAAGGGACAGGGAATATGCCGAGCAGTACTTC; cdr3_aa: CSAVRDREYAEQYF
v_call: TRBV20-1; d_call: .; j_call: TRBJ2-3; clone_size: .; cdr3_nt: TGCAGTGCAAGAATGGGACTGAGCACAGATACGCAGTATTTT; cdr3_aa: CSARMGLSTDTQYF
v_call: TRBV30; d_call: TRBD2; j_call: TRBJ2-7; clone_size: .; cdr3_nt: TGTGCCTGGGAGGCCCCCCGGGAGGGCTTCGACGAGCAGTACTTC; cdr3_aa: CAWEAPREGFDEQYF
v_call: TRBV6-1; d_call: TRBD1; j_call: TRBJ1-3; clone_size: few; cdr3_nt: TGTGCCAGCAGGCAAGACAGGGGGGTCTCTGGAAACACCATATATTTT; cdr3_aa: CASRQDRGVSGNTIYF
v_call: TRBV5-1; d_call: TRBD2; j_call: TRBJ2-7; clone_size: .; cdr3_nt: TGCGCCAGCAGCCAGGGACTAGCGGGAGGGCCTCTGGTAAAAATCTACGAGCAGTACTTC; cdr3_aa: CASSQGLAGGPLVKIYEQYF